This T cell receptor beta chain was documented in a study of T cell responses to AZD1222 COVID-19 vaccine (dated by TCRdb to the early 2020s). At the level of the whole study: A total of 233 trial participants underwent TCR sequencing, of whom some 210 received two doses of AZD1222 and around 25 received two doses of the MenACWY control vaccine. Trial participants were enrolled by age into 18-55, 56-69 and 70-plus year subgroups, with roughly 160, 29 and 62 TCR-sequenced participants respectively. Broad study findings and their caveats: Most participants were white British and females outnumbered males, and the authors suggested that clonal diversity may have been underestimated. After two AZD1222 doses, spike-specific TCR breadth and depth were significantly higher than at day 0 and than in MenACWY recipients. Conclusions about previously exposed vaccinees are limited, since just six AZD1222 recipients were seropositive for SARS-CoV-2 at baseline. In the small 56-69-year group, the increase in depth fell short of significance, most likely because of low power. CD4 TCRs associated with the vaccine covered the entire spike protein, and the dominant responses were in regions 160-218 and 743-854. Because no day 14 peak-response samples were available, the repertoires could be characterized only after the peak T cell response. Epitopes outside the regions mutated in the B.1.351 and B.1.1.7 variants were reportedly recognized by nearly half of the unique spike-specific TCRs.

Notes on this clone: The antigen it recognizes is unknown. No much larger clone is present one base from it, and per-base qualities are unavailable.

The sample's time point label, decoded: about 28 days (+/-7) after the second vaccine dose. Because spike-specific TCR depth and breadth did not differ between the two schedules, AZD1222 recipients who got a second dose at roughly 4 weeks were pooled with those who got a second dose at roughly 12 weeks. Vaccinee samples came from UK trials COV001 and COV002, including a single-blind randomized controlled phase 2/3 trial of AZD1222 (ChAdOx1 nCoV-19) in healthy adults. Trial participant PBMC samples were collected at day 0 and day 28 after the second dose for TCRbeta chain sequencing. V lost 5 bases and J lost 0 bases; the stretch between them is 7 bases long. The CDR3 measures 13 amino acids from cysteine to phenylalanine. CDR3 DNA only is kept here, 39 bases in frame from base 1. Taken from the germline V gene, the CDR1 and CDR2 loops are LGHNT and FRNRAP. The CDR3 regions of human TCRbeta chains were analyzed by immunosequencing. From the authors' description of their analysis: TCRs in the repertoires were matched against a reference library of SARS-CoV-2-specific TCRs that had been generated with the MIRA antigen-specificity platform. Breadth meant the fraction of unique TCRs that were SARS-CoV-2-associated, whereas depth meant the fraction of total T cells that were SARS-CoV-2-associated. Using the MIRA data, each spike-specific TCR was mapped to the spike region that the TCR reacts to and placed in a CD4 or CD8 class. Log10-transformed breadth and depth values were compared by one-way ANOVA with Sidak's multiple comparisons tests. TCRdb provides this immuneACCESS table in a form limited to in-frame rearrangements. Some clones are lacking; in checked studies, under half of them reflect an unresolved V gene, and why the rest are absent is not known. V, J and clone size reflect that table, while D and trimming were determined from the DNA. Present in this sample are about 170,000 clones, roughly nine tenths of which were seen just once. The ten largest make up around 1.1% of the sample.

The specimen was peripheral blood, collected 28 days after the second AZD1222 dose. The source of this sequence is an adult who received the AZD1222 COVID-19 vaccine. Rearrangement joined TRBV12-5 to TRBJ1-2; the D segment cannot be called with confidence. The DNA sequence reads TGTGCTAGTGGTCAGGCACCTAACTATGGCTACACCTTC. Translated, this is CASGQAPNYGYTF.